This TCR beta chain is drawn from a study of OX40 agonist ivuxolimab in advanced cancers. Study summary: Antecedent anti-PD-1, anti-PD-L1 or anti-CTLA-4 therapy was permissible, with 30% to 50% having received some. Partial responses occurred in Three dose-escalation patients, one with hepatocellular carcinoma and two with cutaneous melanoma. Notes on the study in general: The study found among the lowest clonal expansion in partial responders at 0.1-3.0 mg/kg. The authors did not determine the antigen specificity of the expanded peripheral T cells.

This CDR3 is 16 amino acids long. The V and J ends lost 0 bases and 7 bases respectively, with 17 bases between them. Germline loops: CDR1 SGDLS, CDR2 YYNGEE. The sample holds one count of this clone. Its antigen is currently unknown. Only in-frame clones appear in the TCRdb table, and some are missing; sequencing was by immunoSEQ multiplex PCR. Of just under 80,000 clones listed, roughly 90% were seen once; the top ten hold 0.38%. The V gene is TRBV9, the J gene TRBJ2-1, with TRBD2 as a possible D gene (6 bases). This sequence originates from an adult with an advanced solid tumor such as melanoma, head and neck, liver or kidney cancer. The sequencing used CD4+ or CD8+ T cells sorted from blood, collected in a trial of the OX40 agonist ivuxolimab. The CDR3 coding sequence is TGTGCCAGCAGCGTAGAGCTAGCGAGGGCCGTGAATGAGCAGTTCTTC. The encoded protein is CASSVELARAVNEQFF.